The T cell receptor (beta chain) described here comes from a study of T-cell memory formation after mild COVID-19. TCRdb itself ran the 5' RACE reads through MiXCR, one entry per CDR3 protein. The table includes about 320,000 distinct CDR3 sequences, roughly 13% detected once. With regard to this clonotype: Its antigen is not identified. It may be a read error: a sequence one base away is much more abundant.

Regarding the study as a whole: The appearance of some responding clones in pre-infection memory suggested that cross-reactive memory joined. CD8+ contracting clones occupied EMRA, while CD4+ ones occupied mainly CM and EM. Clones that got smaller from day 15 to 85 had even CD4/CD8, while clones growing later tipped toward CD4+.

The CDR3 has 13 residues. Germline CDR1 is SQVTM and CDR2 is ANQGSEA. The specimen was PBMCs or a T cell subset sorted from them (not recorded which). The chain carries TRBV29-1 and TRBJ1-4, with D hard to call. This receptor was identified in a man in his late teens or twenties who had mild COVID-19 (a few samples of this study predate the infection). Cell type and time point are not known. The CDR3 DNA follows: TGCAGCGCCTGCGAACCTTTGGGTGAAAAACTGATTTTT. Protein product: CSACEPLGEKLIF.